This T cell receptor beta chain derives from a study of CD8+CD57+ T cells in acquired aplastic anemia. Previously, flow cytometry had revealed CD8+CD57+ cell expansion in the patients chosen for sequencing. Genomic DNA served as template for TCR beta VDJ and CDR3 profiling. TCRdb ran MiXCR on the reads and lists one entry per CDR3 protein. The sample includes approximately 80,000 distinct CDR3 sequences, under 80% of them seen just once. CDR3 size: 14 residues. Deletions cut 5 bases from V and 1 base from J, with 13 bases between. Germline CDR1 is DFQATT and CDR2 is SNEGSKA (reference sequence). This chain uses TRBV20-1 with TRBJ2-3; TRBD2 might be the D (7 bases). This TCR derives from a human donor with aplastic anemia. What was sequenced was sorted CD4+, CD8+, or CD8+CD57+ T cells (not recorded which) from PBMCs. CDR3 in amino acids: CSASGGPGTDTQYF. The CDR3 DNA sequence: TGCAGTGCTTCCGGGGGGCCGGGCACAGATACGCAGTATTTT.